This T cell receptor beta chain was documented in a study of blood T cell repertoires in COVID-19. Study-wide background: Samples of COVID-19 (acute and convalescent) were obtained from the United States, Italy and Spain.

Original processing notes: Estimation of nucleated cell counts relied on the amplification of reference gene primers. Some clones are missing from TCRdb's copy, which holds only in-frame ones; the method was immunoSEQ multiplex PCR. That table furnishes V, J and clone size, whereas the DNA furnished D and trimming. The table records 300,000 to 400,000 clones, about 91% of them present only once. A Seattle source enrolled patients during active infection and followed them longitudinally. The receptor comes from a man in his thirties or forties with COVID-19, enrolled during active disease. Sequenced sample: peripheral blood.

This CDR3 reads CASSVRQDYGYTF. CDR3 nucleotides: TGTGCCAGCAGCGTACGCCAGGACTATGGCTACACCTTC. V usage is TRBV9 and J usage is TRBJ1-2; D is unclear. The length of the CDR3 is 13 residues. Trimming pared 1 base from V and 3 bases from J, leaving 7 bases between. Germline CDR1 and CDR2: SGDLS and YYNGEE.